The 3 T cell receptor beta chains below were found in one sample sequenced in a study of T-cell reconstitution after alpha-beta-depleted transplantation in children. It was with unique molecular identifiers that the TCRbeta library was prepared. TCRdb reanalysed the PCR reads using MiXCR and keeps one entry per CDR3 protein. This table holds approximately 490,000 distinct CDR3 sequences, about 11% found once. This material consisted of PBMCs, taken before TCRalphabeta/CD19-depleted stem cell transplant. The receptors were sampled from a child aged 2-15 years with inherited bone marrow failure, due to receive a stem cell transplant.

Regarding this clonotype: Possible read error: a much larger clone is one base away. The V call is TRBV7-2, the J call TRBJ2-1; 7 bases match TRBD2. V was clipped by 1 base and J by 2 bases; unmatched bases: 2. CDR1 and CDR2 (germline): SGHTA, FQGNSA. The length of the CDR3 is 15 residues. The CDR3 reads CASSLGGSAYNEQFF. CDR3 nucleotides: TGTGCCAGCAGCTTAGGCGGGAGCGCCTACAATGAGCAGTTCTTC.

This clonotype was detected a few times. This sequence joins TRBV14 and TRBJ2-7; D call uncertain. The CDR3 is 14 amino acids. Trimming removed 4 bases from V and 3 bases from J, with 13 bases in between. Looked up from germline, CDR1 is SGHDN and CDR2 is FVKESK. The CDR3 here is CASSRGTTDYEQYF. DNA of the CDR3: TGTGCCAGCAGCCGCGGCACCACGGACTACGAGCAGTACTTC.

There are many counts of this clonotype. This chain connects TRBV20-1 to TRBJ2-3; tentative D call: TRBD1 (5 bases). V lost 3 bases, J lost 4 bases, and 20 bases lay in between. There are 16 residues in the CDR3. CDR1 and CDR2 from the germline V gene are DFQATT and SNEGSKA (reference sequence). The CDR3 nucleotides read TGCAGTGCTAGCGACGGAATGGACACCCTCTCAGATACGCAGTATTTT. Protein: CSASDGMDTLSDTQYF.